Described below is a single T cell receptor beta chain sequence and its context. Its antigen is currently not known. No clone much larger than this one lies a single base away; base qualities are absent. This sample was included in a study of vaccination and CD4 T cells after COVID-19 (dated by TCRdb to about 2022). Notes on the research overall: Convalescent patients had a positive SARS-CoV-2 result on nasal swab PCR, and of these patients, nine had mild disease and one had severe disease. The convalescent cohort included six males and four females, with two Hispanic individuals, seven Caucasians, two Asians and one multiracial person. Post-COVID blood samples were collected from convalescent patients a median of around 96 days after diagnosis, with a range of roughly 35 to 161 days. Participants received two doses of either the Pfizer-BioNTech BNT162b2 vaccine (n=8) or the Moderna mRNA-1273 vaccine (n=2). Post-vaccine blood samples were taken a median of 72 days after the second vaccine dose, with a range of about 14 to 241 days. Culture stimuli were overlapping spike peptide pools from SARS-CoV-2 and from the common cold coronaviruses HCoV-NL63, HCoV-OC43 and HCoV-229E. As controls, cultures received a CEFX viral epitope pool (the positive control), an HIV-1 Nef peptide pool (the negative control), or no peptide at all. In 10 COVID-19 convalescent patients and 4 infection-naive healthy vaccine recipients, the spike-specific CD4+ TCR repertoire before mRNA vaccination was compared with the repertoire after mRNA vaccination. The full study reports these points: Of the vaccine-specific clones in convalescent patients, 304 of 307, or nearly all, reacted only to SARS-CoV-2 spike and did not cross-react with common cold coronaviruses. In convalescent patients, a median 86.3% of post-vaccine SARS-CoV-2-reactive clones were detected only after vaccination, and vaccine-specific priming was suggested by this finding. An increase in the median number of SARS-CoV-2-reactive clonotypes from 21 after infection to roughly 36 after vaccination was observed, but the change was not found to be significant. Only a relatively small number of convalescent patients were included in the study, and early timepoints following natural infection were not analyzed.

What this sample's treatment or condition label stands for: approximately 10-day PBMC culture with coronavirus spike peptide pools or control peptides (ViraFEST assay). The ViraFEST assay, used in the study, expanded antigen-specific T cells with peptide pools and then identified the expanded clonotypes through TCR sequencing. The convalescent patients' positive SARS-CoV-2 PCR tests fell between March and December 2020, which was before the Alpha, Beta and Delta variants emerged in the United States. Each well held 2 million to 2.5 million PBMCs cultured with 9 to 10 ug/ml peptide pools in IMDM containing around 5% human AB serum and around 10 IU/ml IL-2. On days 3 and 7, half of the culture medium was replaced with fresh IL-2-containing medium. CD4+ T cells were isolated after around 9 days of culture through negative selection using the EasySep CD4+ T cell isolation kit. Ficoll-Paque Plus gradient centrifugation was used to isolate PBMCs from whole blood, and the isolated PBMCs were then either used fresh or cryopreserved at -140C. In general, triplicate wells were set up for every culture condition.

The receptor library was made with PCR. DNA from cultured CD4+ T cells was subjected to TCR sequencing with the Oncomine TCR Beta short-read assay at the Johns Hopkins FTIC core. The QIAamp micro DNA kit was used to extract genomic DNA from the cultured CD4+ T cells. Oncomine TCR Beta libraries from cultured CD4+ T cells were pooled using unique dual indexes and sequenced on an Illumina iSeq 100. The study's processing was this. Non-productive sequences were removed, and CDR3s not starting with C, not ending with F or W, or shorter than 7 amino acids were discarded. The MANAFEST web application identified antigen-specific clonotypes by comparing peptide-stimulated wells against reference wells and other culture wells. To be called positive, a clone needed an FDR below 0.05, an odds ratio above 5, and a productive frequency above 0.1% in at least two of three replicate wells. A clonotype was classed as cross-reactive if the clonotype showed significant expansion both in SARS-CoV-2 spike wells and in at least one common cold coronavirus spike condition. Similarity between CDR3 sequences was evaluated in R version 3.6.1 using Levenshtein distances (stringdist) and unrooted phylogenetic trees (ape). TCRdb passed the public sequencing reads through fastp at Q25 and MiXCR, retaining productive beta sequences. Every entry covers one CDR3 protein and lists the most common genes and DNA from its rows. The V and J calls reflect TCRdb's pipeline rather than the authors' work. This sample comprises about 12,000 distinct CDR3 sequences, approximately 60% of them detected only once. Around 13% of the sample is taken by the ten largest.

The CDR3, from cysteine to phenylalanine, totals 20 residues. CDR3 DNA is the only sequence kept; it has 60 bases, read in frame from the first base. The germline V gene specifies MGHRA as CDR1 and YSYEKL as CDR2. The trim is 4 bases for V and 5 bases for J, with a gap of 32 bases between the germline ends. This clonotype was obtained from a human donor who had recovered from COVID-19. The chain employs TRBV4-1 and TRBJ1-2; the D gene remains uncertain. Sequenced material: CD4+ T cells from blood, cultured in vitro. CDR3 reads: CASSPWSVEPSRFSRYGYTF. The nucleotides are TGCGCCAGCAGCCCCTGGTCGGTAGAGCCTTCACGGTTCTCCCGTTATGGCTACACCTTC.